This T cell receptor (beta chain) was documented in a study of T-cell reconstitution after alpha-beta-depleted transplantation in children. In regard to this clonotype: The junction shows a germline mismatch at one end, possibly a read error.

Researchers prepared the TCRbeta library using unique molecular identifiers, the study reports. TCRdb itself ran the PCR reads through MiXCR, one entry per CDR3 protein. The table shows more than 200,000 distinct CDR3 sequences, with around 25% occurring only once. Germline V lookup: CDR1 DFQATT, CDR2 SNEGSKA (reference sequence). This CDR3 is built from 15 residues. The sequenced sample was PBMCs, mostly from graft donor cells, obtained 360 days after TCRalphabeta/CD19-depleted stem cell transplant. The rearrangement links TRBV20-1 to TRBJ1-1; D ambiguous. The clonotype comes from a female patient aged 2-9 years who had a stem cell transplant for congenital amegakaryocytic thrombocytopenia, so the T cells may come from the graft donor. For the CDR3, the DNA is TGCAGTGCTAGAGACGGGAGCATGGGCGACACTGAAGTTTTCTTT. Translation: CSARDGSMGDTEVFF.